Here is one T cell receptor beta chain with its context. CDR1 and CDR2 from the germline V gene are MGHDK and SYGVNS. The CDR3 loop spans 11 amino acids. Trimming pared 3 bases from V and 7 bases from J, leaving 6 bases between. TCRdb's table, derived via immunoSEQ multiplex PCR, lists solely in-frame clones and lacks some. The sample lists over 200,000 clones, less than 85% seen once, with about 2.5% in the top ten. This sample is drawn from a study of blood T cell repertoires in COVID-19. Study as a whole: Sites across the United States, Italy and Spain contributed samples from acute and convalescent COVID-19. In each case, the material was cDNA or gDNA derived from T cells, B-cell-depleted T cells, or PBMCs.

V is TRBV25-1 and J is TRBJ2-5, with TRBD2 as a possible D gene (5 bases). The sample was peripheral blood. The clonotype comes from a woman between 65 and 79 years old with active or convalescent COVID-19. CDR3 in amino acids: CASSEGRTQYF. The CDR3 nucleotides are TGTGCCAGCAGTGAGGGGAGGACCCAGTACTTC.